The table lists the clone carrying this TCR beta chain with many counts. These data originate in a study of read filtering for tumor transcriptome and immune sequencing. Study in general: After DNase treatment, RNA was made into whole-transcriptome libraries.

With 6 bases removed from V and 8 bases from J, the gap between germline ends came to 16 bases. The CDR3 extends over 13 amino acids. Germline V gene lookup returns CDR1 MDHEN and CDR2 SYDVKM. This library used approximately 390 ng RNA and molecular barcoded adaptors spanning alpha/delta and beta/gamma chains. From the reads, TCRdb called clonotypes with MiXCR, one entry per CDR3 protein. The sample records approximately 38,000 distinct CDR3 sequences, around 15% being singletons. The sample taken for sequencing was a population of CD138-negative cells sorted from bone marrow. The rearrangement joins TRBV28 to TRBJ1-1; no definite D call. This clonotype was sampled from a donor at least 40 years old with multiple myeloma. The CDR3 nucleotides read TGTGCCAGCAGCCCACCGATGAATCGAGAAGCTTTCTTT. This sequence encodes CASSPPMNREAFF.